The 29 T cell receptor beta chains reported below all come from one sample, sequenced in a study of identical twins. From the 5' RACE reads, TCRdb called clonotypes with MiXCR, one entry per CDR3 protein. The table includes approximately 220,000 distinct CDR3 sequences, 6% to 8.5% detected once. These records were also assigned to another study, of yellow fever vaccine responses in identical twins.

The sequenced sample was CD8+ T cells sorted from blood. The source is a young woman in good health.

This clonotype was recorded many times. The chain recombines TRBV4-1 with TRBJ1-1; 11 bases agree with TRBD1. Germline V lookup: CDR1 MGHRA, CDR2 YSYEKL. Trimming took 3 bases from V and 7 from J; bases not matched to a gene: 4. The CDR3 runs to 14 residues. The CDR3 spells CASSQDRGRGEAFF. CDR3 sequence (DNA): TGCGCCAGCAGCCAGGACAGGGGGCGGGGTGAAGCTTTCTTT.

This clonotype was counted between two and nine times. The chain couples TRBV28 to TRBJ1-5; tentatively, D is TRBD1 (6 bases). The V gene lost 6 bases and the J gene lost 7 bases, with 19 bases spanning the gap. The germline gives CDR1 MDHEN, CDR2 SYDVKM. The CDR3 is 15 amino acids. CDR3 nucleotides: TGTGCCAGCAGATTGTGGGGGGCAAGCGACCAGCCCCAGCATTTT. Residues: CASRLWGASDQPQHF.

This clonotype was observed a few times. This chain joins TRBV28 and TRBJ1-5; D might be TRBD1 (5 bases). The CDR3 totals 11 residues. The ends were cut back, 10 bases at V and 7 bases at J, with 11 bases in the middle. Germline CDR1 is MDHEN and CDR2 is SYDVKM. CDR3 sequence: CATAGNQPQHF. CDR3 in DNA: TGTGCCACCGCAGGGAACCAGCCCCAGCATTTT.

Many counts were recorded for this clonotype. The V gene is TRBV7-9, the J gene TRBJ2-5; tentatively, D is TRBD1 or TRBD2 (7 bases each). V was trimmed by 4 bases and J by 4 bases, leaving 10 bases between them. The CDR3 has 13 residues. Germline V gene data show CDR1 as SEHNR and CDR2 as FQNEAQ (reference sequence). The CDR3 coding sequence is TGTGCCAGCAGCTCCAGGGGGGGAGAGACCCAGTACTTC. This translates into CASSSRGGETQYF.

This clonotype was counted at least ten times. J is TRBJ2-3 and V is TRBV7-8; a possible D gene is TRBD2 (7 bases). Between the trimmed V and J ends, which lost 4 bases and 4 bases, there was a span of 12 bases. The CDR3 runs 14 residues. The germline CDR1 and CDR2 sequences are SGHVS and FQNEAQ. DNA for the CDR3: TGTGCCAGCAGCTCGAGGGGGGGCCCAGATACGCAGTATTTT. Translated, it gives CASSSRGGPDTQYF.

This clonotype came up a few times. The V call is TRBV5-1, the J call TRBJ2-3; D uncertain. Between the trimmed V and J ends, which lost 2 bases and 1 base, there was a span of 8 bases. CDR1 is SGHRS and CDR2 is YFSETQ in the germline V gene. The CDR3 runs to 14 residues. The CDR3 sequence is CASSFEGGTDTQYF. DNA of the CDR3: TGCGCCAGCAGCTTCGAAGGCGGCACAGATACGCAGTATTTT.

Ten or more counts support this clonotype. The V call is TRBV9, the J call TRBJ2-3; 10 nucleotides line up with TRBD2. Per the germline V gene, CDR1 is SGDLS and CDR2 is YYNGEE. The CDR3 sequence is 16 residues long. The V segment lost 2 bases and the J segment 2 bases; nucleotides outside the gene matches: 5. In nucleotides, the CDR3 is TGTGCCAGCAGCGTCTCTAGCGGGGGACCCACAGATACGCAGTATTTT. This codes for CASSVSSGGPTDTQYF.

This clonotype was observed at least ten times. The rearrangement joins TRBV4-1 to TRBJ1-1; TRBD1 is a possible D gene (5 bases). CDR3 length: 14 residues. In germline, CDR1 is MGHRA, CDR2 YSYEKL. V shed 3 bases and J shed 5 bases, with 13 bases lying between them. CDR3: CASSHVGRGTEAFF. The CDR3 DNA is TGCGCCAGCAGCCACGTGGGTAGGGGAACTGAAGCTTTCTTT.

This clonotype was seen more than once but under ten times. The gene calls are TRBV27 and TRBJ1-1, with D possibly being TRBD1 (5 bases). This CDR3 is 14 amino acids long. Germline CDR1 reads MNHEY; CDR2 reads SMNVEV (reference sequence). V dropped 0 bases and J dropped 4 bases, with 9 bases sitting between them. As DNA, the CDR3 is TGTGCCAGCAGTTTATCGAGGGGTGGCACTGAAGCTTTCTTT. This sequence encodes CASSLSRGGTEAFF.

This clonotype occurred many times. The chain is built from TRBV5-1 and TRBJ2-7; D unclear. The CDR3 has 13 amino acids. Per germline, CDR1 SGHRS and CDR2 YFSETQ. V lost 0 bases and J 5 bases, leaving 9 bases between the germline ends. In nucleotides, the CDR3 is TGCGCCAGCAGCTTGGATCTGGCCAACGAGCAGTACTTC. Its translation is CASSLDLANEQYF.

The chain combines TRBV25-1 with TRBJ2-2; D gene uncertain. This CDR3 has 12 residues. Germline CDR1 and CDR2: MGHDK and SYGVNS. V was trimmed by 3 bases and J by 9 bases, leaving 8 bases between them. CDR3 in amino acids: CASSDNARELFF. CDR3 in DNA: TGTGCCAGCAGTGACAACGCGCGGGAGCTGTTTTTT.

This clonotype has just a few counts. The DNA of the CDR3 is TGTGCCAGCAGCTCAGGGGGAAGTTTGGCCTACGAGCAGTACTTC. Its translation: CASSSGGSLAYEQYF. V usage is TRBV7-9 and J usage is TRBJ2-7; TRBD1 matches at 7 bases. J lost 2 bases, V lost 4 bases, and 8 bases had no gene match. CDR1 and CDR2 from the germline V gene are SEHNR and FQNEAQ (reference sequence). CDR3 size: 15 residues.

This clonotype was seen ten or more times. The chain couples TRBV19 to TRBJ1-4; the match to TRBD1 covers 8 bases. Looked up from germline, CDR1 is LNHDA and CDR2 is SQIVND (reference sequence). After removal of 5 bases from V and 2 bases from J, the junction contained 1 base not matched to a gene. The CDR3 is 14 residues long. The chain's CDR3 is CASSAGGTNEKLFF. The CDR3 nucleotides read TGTGCCAGTAGTGCAGGGGGCACTAATGAAAAACTGTTTTTT.

In this sample, this clonotype turned up many times. The chain couples TRBV2 to TRBJ2-2; 7 positions match TRBD1. This CDR3 spans 14 amino acids. Germline V lookup: CDR1 SNHLY, CDR2 FYNNEI. V lost 5 bases to trimming and J lost 5 bases; unmatched junction nucleotides: 5. This CDR3 is CASSLTGWTGELFF. CDR3 sequence (DNA): TGTGCCAGCAGTCTGACAGGGTGGACCGGGGAGCTGTTTTTT.

At least ten counts were recorded for this clonotype. This chain connects TRBV6-5 to TRBJ1-2; maybe TRBD1 (5 bases). V was shortened by 1 base and J by 10 bases, with 7 bases between the two germline ends. Germline CDR1 reads MNHEY; CDR2 reads SVGAGI. The CDR3 contains 11 residues. CDR3 sequence: CASSYWGIYTF. CDR3 bases: TGTGCCAGCAGTTACTGGGGCATCTACACCTTC.

There are a few counts of this clonotype. This sequence joins TRBV6-1 and TRBJ2-7; D is uncertain. Trimming took 3 bases from V and 4 from J, leaving 10 bases between them. The CDR3 has 13 amino acids. Germline loops: CDR1 MNHNS, CDR2 SASEGT. CDR3 protein: CASSELGEYEQYV. For the CDR3, the DNA is TGTGCCAGCAGTGAGCTGGGCGAATACGAGCAGTACGTC.

This clonotype turned up a few times. The J gene is TRBJ2-7, the V gene TRBV20-1; no reliable D call. V was trimmed by 0 bases and J by 0 bases, leaving 12 bases between them. This CDR3 comprises 15 residues. Germline V gives CDR1 DFQATT, CDR2 SNEGSKA (reference sequence). The DNA of the CDR3 is TGCAGTGCTAGAGATGGAGACTCCCCCTCCTACGAGCAGTACTTC. Protein: CSARDGDSPSYEQYF.

Points on this clonotype: This may arise from a read error, as a much more abundant clone is one base away. J is TRBJ2-7 and V is TRBV5-5, with D hard to call. This CDR3 contains 16 residues. Germline V gives CDR1 SGHKS, CDR2 YYEKEE (reference sequence). V lost 4 bases, J lost 0 bases, and 17 bases lay in between. DNA of the CDR3: TGTGCCAGCAGCATGGAATGGGGAACAAGCTCCTACGAGCAGTACGTC. Its translation is CASSMEWGTSSYEQYV.

This clonotype was counted only a few times. V usage is TRBV7-6 and J usage is TRBJ2-1; 7 bases are shared with TRBD1. Losses at the gene ends were 5 bases for V and 10 bases for J; bases not matched to a gene: 17. The CDR3 contains 16 residues. Germline CDR1 SGHVS, CDR2 FNYEAQ. CDR3 nucleotides: TGTGCCAGCAGCAGCACCCCAGGGGGAGTGGTGGAGGAGCAGTTCTTC. Translated: CASSSTPGGVVEEQFF.

This clonotype was found a few times. The chain is built from TRBV7-3 and TRBJ2-2, with D unresolved. CDR1 is SGHTA, CDR2 FQGTGA, per germline. The V and J ends lost 4 bases and 3 bases respectively, with 6 bases between them. The CDR3 has 13 amino acids. This CDR3 is CASSSGDTGELFF. CDR3 sequence (DNA): TGTGCCAGCAGCTCCGGAGACACCGGGGAGCTGTTTTTT. Full variable domain (rest looked up from reference TRBV7-3 and TRBJ2-2): GAGVSQTPSNKVTEKGKYVELRCDPISGHTALYWYRQSLGQGPEFLIYFQGTGAADDSGLPNDRFFAVRPEGSVSTLKIQRTERGDSAVYLCASSSGDTGELFFGEGSRLTVL.

V and J are TRBV28 and TRBJ2-5; D possibly uses TRBD1 or TRBD2 (5 bases each). CDR1 MDHEN and CDR2 SYDVKM come from the germline V gene. This CDR3 is 13 amino acids long. V lost 7 bases and J 3 bases, leaving 12 bases between the germline ends. CDR3 sequence: CASTRGTEETQYF. In nucleotides, the CDR3 is TGTGCCAGCACCCGAGGGACGGAAGAGACCCAGTACTTC.

The chain has TRBV4-2 and TRBJ2-4; a possible D gene is TRBD2 (7 bases). The germline V gene has CDR1 LGHNA and CDR2 YNFKEQ. V lost 0 bases to trimming and J lost 8 bases, with 17 bases between them. The CDR3 covers 16 residues. The CDR3 is CASSQEGGGDFYIQYF. The CDR3 DNA reads as TGTGCCAGCAGCCAAGAAGGAGGGGGGGACTTTTACATTCAGTACTTC.

The V call is TRBV11-2, the J call TRBJ1-1, with D unclear. Per germline, CDR1 SGHAT and CDR2 FQNNGV. The CDR3 totals 16 residues. Trimming stripped 2 bases from V and 2 bases from J, with 15 bases between. Written as DNA, the CDR3 is TGTGCCAGCAGCTTATGGGGAGGTCCGCCAAACACTGAAGCTTTCTTT. Its translation: CASSLWGGPPNTEAFF. Using reference TRBV11-2 and TRBJ1-1 for the parts outside the CDR3, the full variable domain is EAGVAQSPRYKIIEKRQSVAFWCNPISGHATLYWYQQILGQGPKLLIQFQNNGVVDDSQLPKDRFSAERLKGVDSTLKIQPAKLEDSAVYLCASSLWGGPPNTEAFFGQGTRLTVV.

The gene calls are TRBV27 and TRBJ2-1, with 11 bases fitting TRBD2. The germline V gene encodes CDR1 MNHEY and CDR2 SMNVEV (reference sequence). The CDR3 spans 14 residues. Germline trimming cut 10 bases from V and 7 bases from J; bases unmatched to any gene: 9. CDR3 in DNA: TGTGCCACCATAAGACTAGCGGGGAATAATGAGCAGTTCTTC. Its protein is CATIRLAGNNEQFF.

V is TRBV27 and J is TRBJ2-3; the D is unclear. Germline V gives CDR1 MNHEY, CDR2 SMNVEV (reference sequence). The CDR3 extends over 12 amino acids. V was shortened by 8 bases and J by 6 bases, with 12 bases between the two germline ends. CDR3 nucleotide sequence: TGTGCCAGCGGTCGAATTTGGGATACGCAGTATTTT. Translating gives CASGRIWDTQYF.

This clonotype has a handful of counts. The chain has TRBV7-9 and TRBJ2-2, with D maybe TRBD2 (6 bases). V gave up 5 bases and J gave up 5 bases, with 12 bases separating them. The CDR3 totals 14 residues. Germline CDR1 is SEHNR and CDR2 is FQNEAQ (reference sequence). CDR3 sequence (DNA): TGTGCCAGCAGCCGGGACTGGATGACCGGGGAGCTGTTTTTT. It is translated as CASSRDWMTGELFF.

This clonotype was detected ten times or more. The J gene is TRBJ2-7, the V gene TRBV3-1, with 8 bases matching TRBD1. Germline assignment: CDR1 LGHDT and CDR2 YNNKEL (reference sequence). The CDR3 covers 15 residues. J lost 2 bases, V lost 5 bases, and 8 bases had no gene match. The chain's CDR3 is CASSYPGTGTYEQYF. The CDR3 nucleotides read TGTGCCAGCAGCTATCCCGGGACAGGAACCTACGAGCAGTACTTC.

This clonotype showed up just a few times. The chain recombines TRBV7-9 with TRBJ1-1; no definite D call. V lost 5 bases to trimming and J lost 7 bases, with 14 bases between them. CDR1 and CDR2 from the germline V gene are SEHNR and FQNEAQ (reference sequence). CDR3 length equals 13 residues. The CDR3 reads CASSERGPVEAFF. The CDR3 nucleotides are TGTGCCAGCAGCGAACGTGGGCCAGTTGAAGCTTTCTTT.

The sample holds many counts of this clonotype. The chain links TRBV15 to TRBJ2-3, with 10 bases lining up with TRBD1. The CDR3 sequence is 16 residues long. J lost 4 bases, V lost 3 bases, and 7 bases had no gene match. Germline V gene sequence: CDR1 LNHNV, CDR2 YYDKDF (reference sequence). This chain's CDR3 is CATSSRAGTGADTQYF. CDR3 bases: TGTGCCACCAGCAGCCGTGCCGGGACAGGGGCAGATACGCAGTATTTT. Complete variable domain (other parts from reference TRBV15 and TRBJ2-3): DAMVIQNPRYQVTQFGKPVTLSCSQTLNHNVMYWYQQKSSQAPKLLFHYYDKDFNNEADTPDNFQSRRPNTSFCFLDIRSPGLGDTAMYLCATSSRAGTGADTQYFGPGTRLTVL.